The source of this T cell receptor beta chain is a study of OX40 agonist ivuxolimab in advanced cancers. In terms of the full investigation: Ivuxolimab was a fully human IgG2 agonistic monoclonal antibody targeting the costimulatory receptor OX40 (CD134). The paper reports the monotherapy dose-escalation portion (N of about 47 patients) of the phase I ivuxolimab trial. Intravenous ivuxolimab was administered to patients every 2 weeks at six dose levels: 0.01, 0.1, 0.3, 1.5, 3 and 10 mg/kg. Prior anti-PD-1, anti-PD-L1 or anti-CTLA-4 therapy was permitted, and roughly two fifths of dose-escalation patients had received checkpoint inhibitors. Of the roughly 51 patients in dose escalation, about 20 had hepatocellular carcinoma, some 15 had melanoma, 9 had renal cell carcinoma and 9 had head and neck cancer. Partial responses occurred in three dose-escalation patients, of whom one had hepatocellular carcinoma and two had cutaneous melanoma. The point of sequencing TCRbeta in the periphery was to test whether ivuxolimab changed TCR sequence diversity and drove clonal T-cell expansion. The dose-escalation cohort was approximately 83% male with a mean age of approximately 60 years, ranging from about 23 to 85.

The trial excluded patients who had a history of autoimmune disease or who were on systemic immunosuppression. Peripheral blood for TCR sequencing was collected from all dose cohorts at baseline, on cycle 4 day 1, and on cycle 7 day 1. The samples were taken from a phase I, first-in-human, multicenter, open-label dose-escalation trial of ivuxolimab. Adults with locally advanced or metastatic melanoma, renal cell, hepatocellular, or head and neck squamous cell carcinoma were enrolled in the trial. Before TCR sequencing, CD4+ T cells and CD8+ T cells from peripheral blood were sorted into separate populations. Reading the germline V gene gives CDR1 MNHNS and CDR2 SASEGT. From the cysteine up to the phenylalanine, the CDR3 has a length of 15 residues. Only CDR3 DNA is held: 45 bases, read in frame from base 1. Trimming leaves V shorter by 1 base and J shorter by 4 bases, with the junction holding 4 bases beyond the gene matches.

Beyond this particular receptor, the publication reports: After ivuxolimab, CD8+ T cells had more expanded clones than CD4+ T cells on average. The antigen specificity of the clonally expanded peripheral T cells was not determined. Partial responders in the 0.1-3.0 mg/kg groups had among the lowest normalized peripheral clonal expansion, especially among CD8+ T cells. Low levels of normalized T-cell clonal expansion were also seen in some nonresponding patients. At doses of 0.1 to 3.0 mg/kg, clonal expansion of both CD4+ and CD8+ T cells in blood was seen between baseline and week 6.

This clone was found once. It has no known antigen specificity. No qualities accompany the bases; no much larger clone lies one base away. For sequencing of the TCRbeta CDR3 region, genomic DNA was extracted from the sorted cells. The immunoSEQ Assay was used for sequencing of TCRbeta CDR3 regions. TCRdb provides this immuneACCESS table in a form limited to in-frame rearrangements. Some clones are lacking; in checked studies, under half of them reflect an unresolved V gene, and why the rest are absent is not known. The sample includes 60,000 or so clones, with about nine tenths observed a single time. The ten largest clones add up to about a quarter of the sample.

The TCR sequence derives from an adult with an advanced solid tumor such as melanoma, head and neck, liver or kidney cancer. The starting material was CD4+ or CD8+ T cells sorted from blood, obtained in a trial of the OX40 agonist ivuxolimab. The sequence links TRBV6-1 to TRBJ2-7; 10 central bases correspond to TRBD1. At the DNA level, the sequence is TGTGCCAGCAGTGAAGGGACAGGGGGATCGTACGAGCAGTACTTC. Its coded protein is CASSEGTGGSYEQYF.